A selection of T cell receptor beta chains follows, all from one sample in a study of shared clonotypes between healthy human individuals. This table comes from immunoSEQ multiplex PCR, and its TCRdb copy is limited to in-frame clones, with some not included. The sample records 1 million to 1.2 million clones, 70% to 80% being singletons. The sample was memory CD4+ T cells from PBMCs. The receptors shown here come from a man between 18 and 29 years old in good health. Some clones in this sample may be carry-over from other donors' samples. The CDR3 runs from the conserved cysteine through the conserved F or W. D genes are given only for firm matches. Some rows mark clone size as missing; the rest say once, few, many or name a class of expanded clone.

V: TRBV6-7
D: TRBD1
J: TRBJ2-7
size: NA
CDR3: CASSQQVGQEAYEPAYEQYF
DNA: TGTGCCAGCAGTCAGCAAGTGGGACAGGAAGCCTACGAGCCGGCCTACGAGCAGTACTTC

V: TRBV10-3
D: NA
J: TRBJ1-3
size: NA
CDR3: CAISPIGSSGNTIYF
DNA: TGTGCCATCAGCCCGATAGGGAGCTCTGGAAACACCATATATTTT

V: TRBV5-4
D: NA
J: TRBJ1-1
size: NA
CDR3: CASSGAKEGNTEAFF
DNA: TGTGCCAGCAGCGGGGCAAAAGAAGGGAACACTGAAGCTTTCTTT

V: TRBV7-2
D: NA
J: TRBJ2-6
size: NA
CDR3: CASSSPESGANVLTF
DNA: TGTGCCAGCAGCTCCCCAGAGTCCGGGGCCAACGTCCTGACTTTC

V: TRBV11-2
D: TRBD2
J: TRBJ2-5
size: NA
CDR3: CASSLEDGGYQETQYF
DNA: TGTGCCAGCAGCTTAGAAGACGGGGGGTACCAAGAGACCCAGTACTTC

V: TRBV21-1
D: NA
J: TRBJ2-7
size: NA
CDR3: CASSNRELKTREQYF
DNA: TGTGCCAGCAGCAACCGGGAATTAAAAACGAGGGAGCAGTACTTC

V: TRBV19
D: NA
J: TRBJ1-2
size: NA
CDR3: CATRGATNYGYTF
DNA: TGTGCCACGAGGGGAGCTACTAACTATGGCTACACCTTC

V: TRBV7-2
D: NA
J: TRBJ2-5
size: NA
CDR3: CASSLNPEETQYF
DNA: TGTGCCAGCAGCCTAAATCCCGAAGAGACCCAGTACTTC

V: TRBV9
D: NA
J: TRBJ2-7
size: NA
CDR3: CASSVRQGPGEQYF
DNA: TGTGCCAGCAGCGTAAGGCAGGGGCCCGGGGAGCAGTACTTC

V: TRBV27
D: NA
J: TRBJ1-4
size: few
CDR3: CASTRRFVANEKLFF
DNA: TGTGCCAGCACCCGTCGGTTTGTGGCTAATGAAAAACTGTTTTTT

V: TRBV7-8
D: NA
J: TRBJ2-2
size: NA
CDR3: CASSLASTGELFF
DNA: TGTGCCAGCAGCTTAGCTAGCACCGGGGAGCTGTTTTTT

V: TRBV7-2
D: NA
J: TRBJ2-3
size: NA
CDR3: CASSLVGDTQYF
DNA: TGTGCCAGCAGCTTAGTTGGGGATACGCAGTATTTT

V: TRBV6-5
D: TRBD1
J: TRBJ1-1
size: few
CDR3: CASSSQGARGTEAFF
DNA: TGTGCCAGCAGTTCACAGGGGGCGAGGGGCACTGAAGCTTTCTTT

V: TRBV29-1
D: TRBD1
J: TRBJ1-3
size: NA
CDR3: CSVDTGTASSGNTIYF
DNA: TGCAGCGTTGATACCGGGACAGCGAGCTCTGGAAACACCATATATTTT

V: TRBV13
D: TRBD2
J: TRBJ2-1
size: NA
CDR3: CASSLRGGRAHNEQFF
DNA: TGTGCCAGCAGCTTGCGCGGCGGGAGAGCTCACAATGAGCAGTTCTTC

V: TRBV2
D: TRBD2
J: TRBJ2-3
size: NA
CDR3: CASSEGTSGSSQYF
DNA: TGTGCCAGCAGTGAGGGGACTAGCGGGAGTTCGCAGTATTTT

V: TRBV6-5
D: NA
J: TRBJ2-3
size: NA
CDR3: CASSSPSGTQYF
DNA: TGTGCCAGCAGCTCCCCTTCGGGTACGCAGTATTTT

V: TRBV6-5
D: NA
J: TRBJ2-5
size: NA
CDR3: CASSYSPNGGETQYF
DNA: TGTGCCAGCAGTTACTCCCCTAACGGAGGAGAGACCCAGTACTTC

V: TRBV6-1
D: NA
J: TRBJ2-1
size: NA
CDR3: CASSTVVEQFF
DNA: TGTGCCAGCAGTACCGTGGTTGAGCAGTTCTTC

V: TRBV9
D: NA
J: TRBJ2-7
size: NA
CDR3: CASSVVGSSYEQYF
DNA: TGTGCCAGCAGCGTAGTGGGGAGCTCCTACGAGCAGTACTTC

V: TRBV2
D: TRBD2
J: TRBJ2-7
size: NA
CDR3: CASSRSGVVGEQYF
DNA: TGTGCCAGCAGCCGGAGCGGGGTTGTGGGAGAGCAGTACTTC

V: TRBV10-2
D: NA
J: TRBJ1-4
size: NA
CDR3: CASRGRGGLSTNEKLFF
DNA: TGCGCCAGCAGAGGACGGGGGGGCCTGAGCACTAATGAAAAACTGTTTTTT

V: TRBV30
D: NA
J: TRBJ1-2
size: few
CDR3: CAWSVGYGYTF
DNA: TGTGCCTGGAGTGTGGGGTATGGCTACACCTTC

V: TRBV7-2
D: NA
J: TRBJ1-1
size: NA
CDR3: CASSFGVNGARMNTEAFF
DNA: TGTGCCAGCAGCTTCGGGGTAAACGGGGCGCGCATGAACACTGAAGCTTTCTTT

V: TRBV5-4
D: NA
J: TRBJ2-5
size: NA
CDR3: CASSLKGRDKGETQYF
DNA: TGTGCCAGCAGTCTCAAGGGCCGGGACAAAGGAGAGACCCAGTACTTC